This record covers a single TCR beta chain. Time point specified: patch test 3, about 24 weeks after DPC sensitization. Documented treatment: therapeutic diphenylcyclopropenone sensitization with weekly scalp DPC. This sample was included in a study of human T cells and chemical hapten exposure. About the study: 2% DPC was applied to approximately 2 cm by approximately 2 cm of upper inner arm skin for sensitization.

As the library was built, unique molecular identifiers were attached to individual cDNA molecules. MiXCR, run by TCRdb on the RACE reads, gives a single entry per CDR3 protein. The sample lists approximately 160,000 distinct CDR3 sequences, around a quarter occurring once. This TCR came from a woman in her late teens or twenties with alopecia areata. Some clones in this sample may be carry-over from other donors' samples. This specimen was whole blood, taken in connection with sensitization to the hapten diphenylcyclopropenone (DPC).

CDR3 sequence: CASRLAGDNEQFF. The CDR3 region has the DNA TGTGCCAGCCGACTAGCGGGAGACAATGAGCAGTTCTTC. V gene TRBV6-2 or TRBV6-3 combines with J gene TRBJ2-1, with 12 positions matching TRBD2. The CDR3 extends over 13 amino acids. With V trimmed by 8 bases and J by 5 bases, 1 base remained unmatched. CDR1 and CDR2 (germline): MNHEY, SVGEGT.